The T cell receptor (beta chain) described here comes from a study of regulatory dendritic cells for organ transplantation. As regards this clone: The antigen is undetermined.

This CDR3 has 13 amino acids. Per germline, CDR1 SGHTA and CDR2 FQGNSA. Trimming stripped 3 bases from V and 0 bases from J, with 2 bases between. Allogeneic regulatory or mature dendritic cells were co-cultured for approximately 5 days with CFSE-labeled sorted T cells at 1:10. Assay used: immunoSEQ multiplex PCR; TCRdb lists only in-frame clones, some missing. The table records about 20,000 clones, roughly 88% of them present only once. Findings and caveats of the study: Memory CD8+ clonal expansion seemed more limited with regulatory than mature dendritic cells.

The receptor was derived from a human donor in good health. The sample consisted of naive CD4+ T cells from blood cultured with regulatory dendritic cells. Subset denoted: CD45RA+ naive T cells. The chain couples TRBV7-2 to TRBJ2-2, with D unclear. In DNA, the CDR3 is TGTGCCAGCAGCTTCGCGAACACCGGGGAGCTGTTTTTT. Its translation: CASSFANTGELFF.